Listed here is a single TCR beta chain. Its antigen is unidentified. This sample is part of a study of response to subunit inactivated influenza vaccine. General study findings and limits: New T cells are recruited in small numbers by each seasonal influenza vaccination, according to the authors' suggestion.

CDR1 and CDR2 (germline): SGHRS, YFSETQ. Trimming pared 3 bases from V and 0 bases from J, leaving 11 bases between. The CDR3 has 15 amino acids. TCRdb itself ran the RT-PCR reads through MiXCR, one entry per CDR3 protein. This sample has 530,000 or so distinct CDR3 sequences, with roughly 27% found just once. The source was CD4+ T cells sorted from PBMCs, collected approximately 5 days after vaccination. The chain links TRBV5-1 to TRBJ2-3; D remains ambiguous. The TCR was taken from a man aged 45-65 years who received an inactivated influenza vaccine. In nucleotides, the CDR3 is TGCGCCAGCAGCTCCTTTGCGTGGAGCACAGATACGCAGTATTTT. Translated: CASSSFAWSTDTQYF.